This T cell receptor (beta chain) stems from a study of neurological immune-mediated disorders. Germline V gene data show CDR1 as SGHRS and CDR2 as YFSETQ. CDR3 length equals 15 residues. V gave up 3 bases and J gave up 2 bases, with 12 bases separating them. Overall study results and limits: The most TCR clonal expansion was seen in HTLV-1-associated myelopathy, whereas the least was seen in multiple sclerosis, below the level in healthy controls. There were no CDR3 amino acid sequences shared by expanded clones across subjects, a result suggesting private repertoires in all groups.

Stated time point: longitudinal time-point 1 (baseline). This clonotype has ten or more counts. Its antigen remains unidentified. The making of cDNA relied on 5'RACE with 10-nucleotide random UMIs. Over 160 million TCR-beta sequences from 15-18 subjects were obtained in each sequencing run. TCRdb recomputed calls from the 5' RACE reads with MiXCR, one row per CDR3 protein. This table has some 68,000 distinct CDR3 sequences, 12% to 15% appearing once. The chain joins TRBV5-1 to TRBJ2-1; tentative D call: TRBD1 (6 bases). Input material: PBMCs. The origin of this receptor is a female donor with HTLV-1-associated myelopathy (HAM/TSP). The DNA for the CDR3 is TGCGCCAGCAGCTCAGGACAGATTACCTACAATGAGCAGTTCTTC. It specifies CASSSGQITYNEQFF. Together with reference TRBV5-1 and TRBJ2-1, the CDR3 gives the full variable domain: KAGVTQTPRYLIKTRGQQVTLSCSPISGHRSVSWYQQTPGQGLQFLFEYFSETQRNKGNFPGRFSGRQFSNSRSEMNVSTLELGDSALYLCASSSGQITYNEQFFGPGTRLTVL.